This TCR beta chain comes out of a study of T cells after yellow fever vaccination. The CDR3 spans 14 residues. Germline loops: CDR1 WSHSY, CDR2 SAAADI. Trimming shortened V by 10 bases and J by 2 bases, and 16 bases separated the two germline ends. MiXCR, applied by TCRdb to the 5' RACE reads, yields one record per CDR3 protein. Among 300,000 to 400,000 distinct CDR3 sequences, roughly 7.5% were seen once, and the ten largest hold approximately 15%. This TCR was recovered from a man aged 18 to 30 who received the YFV17D yellow fever vaccine. Sequenced material: PBMCs, taken 45 days after the first yellow fever vaccination. This chain links TRBV10-2 with TRBJ2-3, with D perhaps matching TRBD2 (5 bases). The CDR3 reads CATATSHLTDTQYF. In DNA form, the CDR3 reads TGCGCCACTGCAACTAGTCACCTCACAGATACGCAGTATTTT.